This note documents a single T cell receptor (beta chain) sequence. This record comes from a study of blood T cell repertoires in COVID-19. Study background: Material from acute and convalescent COVID-19 was sourced from the United States, Italy and Spain.

The CDR3 contains 15 residues. V dropped 3 bases and J dropped 2 bases, with 10 bases sitting between them. Germline CDR1 reads LNHDA; CDR2 reads SQIVND (reference sequence). The authors' processing: Amplification from reference gene primers served as the basis for estimated nucleated cell counts. Repertoires were generated with immunoSEQ multiplex PCR, while TCRdb's copy carries only in-frame clones and drops some. V, J and clone size derive from that table, while D and trimming were established from the DNA sequence. The sample records approximately 240,000 clones, around 80% being singletons. Sequencing input: peripheral blood. V gene TRBV19 combines with J gene TRBJ2-2, with no clear D. The receptor was derived from a woman in her thirties or forties who had recovered from COVID-19. CDR3 nucleotide sequence: TGTGCCAGTAGTATTTTCTGGGCCAACACCGGGGAGCTGTTTTTT. Amino acids: CASSIFWANTGELFF.